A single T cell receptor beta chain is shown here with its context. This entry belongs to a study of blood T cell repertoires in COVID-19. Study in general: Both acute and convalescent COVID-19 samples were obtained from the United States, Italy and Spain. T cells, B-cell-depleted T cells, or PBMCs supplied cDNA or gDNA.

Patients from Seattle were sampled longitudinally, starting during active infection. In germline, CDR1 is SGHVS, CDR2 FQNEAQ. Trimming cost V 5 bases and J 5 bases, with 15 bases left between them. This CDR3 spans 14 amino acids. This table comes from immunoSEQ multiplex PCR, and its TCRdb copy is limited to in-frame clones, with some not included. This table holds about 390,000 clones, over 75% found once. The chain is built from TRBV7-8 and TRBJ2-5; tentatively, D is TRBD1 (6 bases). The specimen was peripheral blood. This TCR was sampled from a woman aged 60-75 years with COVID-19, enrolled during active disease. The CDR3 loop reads CASSTGQSQETQYF. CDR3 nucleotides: TGTGCCAGCAGCACAGGACAGTCCCAGGAGACCCAGTACTTC.